Listed here are 8 T cell receptor beta chains from one sample, sequenced in a study of T cell responses to AZD1222 COVID-19 vaccine. Measured with immunoSEQ multiplex PCR; TCRdb has only the in-frame clones, and not every one. The sample lists about 120,000 clones, over 75% occurring once. The specimen was peripheral blood, collected on day 0 of AZD1222 vaccination. These receptors were obtained from an adult in good health.

V usage is TRBV23-1 and J usage is TRBJ2-3; TRBD2 matches 11 bases. TRBV23-1 falls under the ORF class, with uncertain function. The CDR3 extends over 18 amino acids. V shed 4 bases, J shed 2 bases, and the junction held 11 bases outside the gene matches. CDR3: CASSPPRPSGGYTDTQYF. The CDR3 DNA sequence: TGCGCCAGCAGTCCCCCCAGGCCTAGCGGGGGGTACACAGATACGCAGTATTTT.

The chain uses TRBV5-1 and TRBJ1-2, with a tentative D call TRBD1 (5 bases). Looked up from germline, CDR1 is SGHRS and CDR2 is YFSETQ. The CDR3 is 17 residues long. Trimming cost V 4 bases and J 0 bases, with 19 bases left between them. CDR3 protein: CASSDRRGGETNYGYTF. CDR3 nucleotides: TGCGCCAGCAGCGATCGGAGGGGCGGAGAAACTAACTATGGCTACACCTTC.

V gene TRBV6-5 combines with J gene TRBJ2-6; D is unclear. The CDR3 covers 15 residues. V dropped 7 bases and J dropped 4 bases, with 14 bases sitting between them. CDR1 is MNHEY and CDR2 is SVGAGI in the germline V gene. In nucleotides, the CDR3 is TGTGCCAGCAAGCTAATGGGGTCCGGGGCCAACGTCCTGACTTTC. Translated: CASKLMGSGANVLTF.

This chain links TRBV2 with TRBJ2-1, with 15 bases lining up with TRBD2. The V and J ends lost 9 bases and 8 bases, in that order; junction bases with no gene match: 17. The length of the CDR3 is 18 residues. The germline V gene has CDR1 SNHLY and CDR2 FYNNEI. This CDR3 reads CASRPGTSGGPEEDEQFF. The CDR3 DNA reads TGTGCCAGTCGTCCCGGGACTAGCGGGGGGCCAGAAGAGGATGAGCAGTTCTTC.

In this sample, this clone turned up a few times. The chain has TRBV10-3 and TRBJ1-5, with D unclear. Germline V gene sequence: CDR1 ENHRY, CDR2 SYGVKD. The V gene lost 4 bases and the J gene lost 3 bases, with 10 bases spanning the gap. The CDR3 consists of 14 residues. The CDR3 sequence: CAISALQANQPQHF. CDR3 coding DNA: TGTGCCATCAGTGCCCTACAAGCCAATCAGCCCCAGCATTTT.

This chain joins TRBV19 and TRBJ2-5; D unclear. In germline, CDR1 is LNHDA, CDR2 SQIVND (reference sequence). V dropped 9 bases and J dropped 2 bases, with 13 bases sitting between them. The CDR3 is 13 amino acids. For the CDR3, the DNA is TGTGCCAGGATCGTGACTTCGCAAGAGACCCAGTACTTC. Its translation: CARIVTSQETQYF.

The gene calls are TRBV9 and TRBJ2-1; unclear D gene. The germline gives CDR1 SGDLS, CDR2 YYNGEE. The V and J ends lost 0 bases and 4 bases respectively, with 5 bases between them. The CDR3 loop spans 13 amino acids. The CDR3 loop reads CASSVGSYNEQFF. As DNA, the CDR3 is TGTGCCAGCAGCGTAGGCAGTTACAATGAGCAGTTCTTC.

The J gene is TRBJ1-4, the V gene TRBV19; 11 bases fit TRBD1. The CDR3 totals 14 residues. The ends lost 6 bases at V and 11 bases at J; junction bases unmatched: 8. Germline CDR1 is LNHDA and CDR2 is SQIVND (reference sequence). This chain's CDR3 is CASSVGQGVEKLFF. The CDR3 bases are TGTGCCAGTAGCGTGGGACAGGGGGTTGAGAAACTGTTTTTT.